This T cell receptor (beta chain) comes out of a study of blood T cell repertoires in COVID-19. Profiled with immunoSEQ multiplex PCR; TCRdb holds only in-frame clones, not every one. The profile shows about 14,000 clones, about 83% of them singletons. Germline V CDR1 and CDR2: MDHEN, SYDVKM. CDR3 length: 14 amino acids. The V gene lost 5 bases and the J gene lost 8 bases, with 18 bases spanning the gap. Sequencing was carried out using peripheral blood. This TCR was recovered from a human donor with active COVID-19. The donor label of this sample is uncertain. The J gene is TRBJ1-2, the V gene TRBV28, with TRBD1 as a possible D gene (6 bases). The CDR3 DNA follows: TGTGCCAGCAGTCAGCCACAGGGATTTCGAGGCTACACCTTC. Translating gives CASSQPQGFRGYTF.